Given below is one TCR beta chain in context. Its antigen remains unidentified. At one boundary the junction diverges from the germline segment, which might be a read error. The authors ran a second PCR of about 7 to 11 cycles using a sample-barcoded 5' primer and a J-beta primer mix. TCRdb re-called the 5' RACE reads through MiXCR, storing one row per CDR3 protein. The sample gives over a million distinct CDR3 sequences, approximately 59% of which show up once; 6.5% to 8.5% is in the top ten. These data originate in a study of blood T cells in healthy people across ages. Regarding the study as a whole: Higher diversity, along with more naive CD4+ cells, distinguished long-lived donors from aged donors. In the absence of known donor CMV status, changes in expanded clonotypes were possibly confounded.

The sequenced sample consisted of blood. The TCR originated in a man aged 18 to 29 in good health.

The CDR3 sequence: CAISESGTGAYEQNF. The CDR3 coding sequence is TGTGCCATCAGTGAGTCCGGGACAGGGGCCTACGAGCAGAACTTC. The chain uses TRBV10-3 and TRBJ2-7; TRBD1 agrees at 10 bases. The CDR3 is 15 residues long. The V gene's germline CDR1 is ENHRY and CDR2 SYGVKD.